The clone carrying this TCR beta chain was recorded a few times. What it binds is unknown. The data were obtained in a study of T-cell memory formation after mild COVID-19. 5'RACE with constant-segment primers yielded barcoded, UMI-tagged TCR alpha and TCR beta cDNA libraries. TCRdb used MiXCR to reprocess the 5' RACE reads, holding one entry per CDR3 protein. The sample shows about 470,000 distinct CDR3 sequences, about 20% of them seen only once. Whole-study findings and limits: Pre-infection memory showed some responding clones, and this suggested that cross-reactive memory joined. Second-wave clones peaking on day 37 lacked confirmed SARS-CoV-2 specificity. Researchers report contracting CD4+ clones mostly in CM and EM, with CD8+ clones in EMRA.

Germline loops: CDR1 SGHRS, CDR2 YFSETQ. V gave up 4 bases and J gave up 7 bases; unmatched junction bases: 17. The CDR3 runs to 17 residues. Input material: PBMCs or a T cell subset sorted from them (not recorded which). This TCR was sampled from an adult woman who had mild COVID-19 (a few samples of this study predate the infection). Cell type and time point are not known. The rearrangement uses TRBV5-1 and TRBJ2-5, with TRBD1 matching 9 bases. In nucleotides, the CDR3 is TGCGCCAGCAGCCTATCTTCTAACCGGGACAGGGATGGGACCCAGTACTTC. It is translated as CASSLSSNRDRDGTQYF. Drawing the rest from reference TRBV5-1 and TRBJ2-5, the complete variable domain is KAGVTQTPRYLIKTRGQQVTLSCSPISGHRSVSWYQQTPGQGLQFLFEYFSETQRNKGNFPGRFSGRQFSNSRSEMNVSTLELGDSALYLCASSLSSNRDRDGTQYFGPGTRLLVL.